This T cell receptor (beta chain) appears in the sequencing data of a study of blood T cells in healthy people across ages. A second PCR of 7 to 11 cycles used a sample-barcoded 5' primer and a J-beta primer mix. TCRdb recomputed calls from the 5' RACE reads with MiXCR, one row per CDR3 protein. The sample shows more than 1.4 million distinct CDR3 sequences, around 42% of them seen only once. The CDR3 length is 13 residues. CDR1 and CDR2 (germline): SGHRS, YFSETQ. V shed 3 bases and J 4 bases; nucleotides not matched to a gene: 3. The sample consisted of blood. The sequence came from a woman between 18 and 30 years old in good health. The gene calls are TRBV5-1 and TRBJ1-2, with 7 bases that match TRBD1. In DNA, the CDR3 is TGCGCCAGCAGCTCAGGGGGGAGCTATGGCTACACCTTC. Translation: CASSSGGSYGYTF. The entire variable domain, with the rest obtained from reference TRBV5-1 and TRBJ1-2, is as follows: KAGVTQTPRYLIKTRGQQVTLSCSPISGHRSVSWYQQTPGQGLQFLFEYFSETQRNKGNFPGRFSGRQFSNSRSEMNVSTLELGDSALYLCASSSGGSYGYTFGSGTRLTVV.